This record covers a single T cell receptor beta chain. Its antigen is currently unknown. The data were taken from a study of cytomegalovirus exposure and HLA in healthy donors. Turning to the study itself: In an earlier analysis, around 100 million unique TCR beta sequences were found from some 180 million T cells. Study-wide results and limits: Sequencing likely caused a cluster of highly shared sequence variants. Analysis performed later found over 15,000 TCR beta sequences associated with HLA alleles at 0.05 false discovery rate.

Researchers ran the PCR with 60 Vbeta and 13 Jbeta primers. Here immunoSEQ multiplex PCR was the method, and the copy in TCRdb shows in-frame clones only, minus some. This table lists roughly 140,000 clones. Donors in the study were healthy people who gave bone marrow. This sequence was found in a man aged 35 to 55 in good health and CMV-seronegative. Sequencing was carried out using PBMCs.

The CDR3 loop is CASKQTAGLADTQYF. DNA of the CDR3: TGTGCCAGCAAACAAACCGCGGGTCTCGCAGATACGCAGTATTTT. This chain joins TRBV2 and TRBJ2-3, with D perhaps matching TRBD2 (5 bases). Germline CDR1 and CDR2: SNHLY and FYNNEI. V dropped 7 bases and J dropped 4 bases, with 18 bases sitting between them. The CDR3 has 15 residues.